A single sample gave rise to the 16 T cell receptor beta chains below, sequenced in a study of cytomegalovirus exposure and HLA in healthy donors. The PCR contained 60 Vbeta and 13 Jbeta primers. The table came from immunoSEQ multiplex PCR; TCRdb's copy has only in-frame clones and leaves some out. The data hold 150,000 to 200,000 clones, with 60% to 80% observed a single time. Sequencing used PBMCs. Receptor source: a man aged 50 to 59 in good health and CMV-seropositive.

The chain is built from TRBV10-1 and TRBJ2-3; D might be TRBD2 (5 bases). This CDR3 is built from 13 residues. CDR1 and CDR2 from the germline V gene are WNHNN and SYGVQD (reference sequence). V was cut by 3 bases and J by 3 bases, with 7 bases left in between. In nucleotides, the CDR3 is TGCGCCAGCAGTGATTCGGGAACAGATACGCAGTATTTT. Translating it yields CASSDSGTDTQYF.

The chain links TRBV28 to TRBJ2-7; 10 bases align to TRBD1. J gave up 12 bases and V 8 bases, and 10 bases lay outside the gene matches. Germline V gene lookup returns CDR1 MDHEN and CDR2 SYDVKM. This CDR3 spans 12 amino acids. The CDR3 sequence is CASFGQGEKWYF. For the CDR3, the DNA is TGTGCCAGCTTTGGACAGGGGGAAAAGTGGTACTTC.

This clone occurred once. CDR3 nucleotide sequence: TGTGCCAGCTCACCAGGGGAGGGTAGGACTTCACCCCTCCACTTT. Protein sequence: CASSPGEGRTSPLHF. This chain joins TRBV18 and TRBJ1-6; D gene uncertain. Per germline, CDR1 KGHSH and CDR2 LQKENI. The CDR3 is made up of 15 amino acids. Between the trimmed V and J ends, which lost 2 bases and 9 bases, there was a span of 14 bases.

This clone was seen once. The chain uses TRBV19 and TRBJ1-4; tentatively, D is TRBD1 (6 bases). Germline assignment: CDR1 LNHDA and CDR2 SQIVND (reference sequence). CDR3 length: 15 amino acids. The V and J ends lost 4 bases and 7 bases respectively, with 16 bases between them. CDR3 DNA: TGTGCCAGTAGTACCATAGGGGGTGTCGGTGAAAAACTGTTTTTT. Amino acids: CASSTIGGVGEKLFF.

The CDR3 coding sequence is TGTGCCAGCAGAACCTTACCCGGACTCCTCAATGAAAAACTGTTTTTT. The encoded protein is CASRTLPGLLNEKLFF. The gene calls are TRBV28 and TRBJ1-4, with D unclear. The CDR3 has 16 residues. From germline, CDR1 is MDHEN and CDR2 SYDVKM. The germline V and J ends were trimmed by 6 bases and 5 bases, with 19 bases remaining between them.

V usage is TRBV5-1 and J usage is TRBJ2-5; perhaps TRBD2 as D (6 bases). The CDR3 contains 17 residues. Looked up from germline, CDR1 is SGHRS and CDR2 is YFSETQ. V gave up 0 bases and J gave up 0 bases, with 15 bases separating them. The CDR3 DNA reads TGCGCCAGCAGCTTGGGTTCTGGAGGGGCCTACCAAGAGACCCAGTACTTC. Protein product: CASSLGSGGAYQETQYF.

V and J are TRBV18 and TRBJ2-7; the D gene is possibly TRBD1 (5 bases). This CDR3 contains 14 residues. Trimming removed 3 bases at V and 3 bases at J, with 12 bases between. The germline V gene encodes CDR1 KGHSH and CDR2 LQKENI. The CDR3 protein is CASSPGAADYEQYF. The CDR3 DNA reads TGTGCCAGCTCACCTGGGGCTGCAGACTACGAGCAGTACTTC.

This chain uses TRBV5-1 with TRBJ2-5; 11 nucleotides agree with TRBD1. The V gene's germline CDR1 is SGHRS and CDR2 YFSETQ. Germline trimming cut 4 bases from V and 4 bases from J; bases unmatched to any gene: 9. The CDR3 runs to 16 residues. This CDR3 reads CASSRSRDRGVETQYF. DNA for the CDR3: TGCGCCAGCAGCCGAAGCCGGGACAGGGGGGTAGAGACCCAGTACTTC.

DNA for the CDR3: TGCGCCAGCAGGCCCAAACCCGACGGGGCTAACTATGGCTACACCTTC. This codes for CASRPKPDGANYGYTF. The V and J genes are TRBV5-1 and TRBJ1-2; no clear D gene. The CDR3 has 16 residues. V was cut by 5 bases and J by 0 bases, with 17 bases left in between. CDR1 SGHRS and CDR2 YFSETQ come from the germline V gene.

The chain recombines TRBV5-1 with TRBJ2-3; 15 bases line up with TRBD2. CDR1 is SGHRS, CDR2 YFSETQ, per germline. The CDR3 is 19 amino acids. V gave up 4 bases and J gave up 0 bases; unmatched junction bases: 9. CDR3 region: CASSPIWTSGGESTDTQYF. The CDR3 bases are TGCGCCAGCAGCCCAATCTGGACTAGCGGGGGGGAAAGCACAGATACGCAGTATTTT.

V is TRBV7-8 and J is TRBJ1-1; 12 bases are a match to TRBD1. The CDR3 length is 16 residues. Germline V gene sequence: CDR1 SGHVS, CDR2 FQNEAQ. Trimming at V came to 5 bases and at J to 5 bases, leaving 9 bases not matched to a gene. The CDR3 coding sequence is TGTGCCAGCAGCCTACGGGACAGGGGGCTTGGGACTGAAGCTTTCTTT. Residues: CASSLRDRGLGTEAFF. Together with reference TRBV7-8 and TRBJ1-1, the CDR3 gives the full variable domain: GAGVSQSPRYKVAKRGQDVALRCDPISGHVSLFWYQQALGQGPEFLTYFQNEAQLDKSGLPSDRFFAERPEGSVSTLKIQRTQQEDSAVYLCASSLRDRGLGTEAFFGQGTRLTVV.

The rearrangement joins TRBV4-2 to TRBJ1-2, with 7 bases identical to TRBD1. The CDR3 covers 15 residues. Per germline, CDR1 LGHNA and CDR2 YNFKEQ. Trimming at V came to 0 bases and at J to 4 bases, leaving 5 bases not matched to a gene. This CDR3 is CASSQDIGGGYGYTF. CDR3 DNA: TGTGCCAGCAGCCAAGATATAGGGGGCGGCTATGGCTACACCTTC.

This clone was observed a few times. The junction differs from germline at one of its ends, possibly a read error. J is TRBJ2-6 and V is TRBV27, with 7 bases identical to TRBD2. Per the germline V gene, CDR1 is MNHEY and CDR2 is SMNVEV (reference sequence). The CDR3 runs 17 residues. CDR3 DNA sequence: TGTGCCAGCACAGATGGGAGGGATCCCTCTAGGGCCAACGTCCTGACTTTC. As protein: CASTDGRDPSRANVLTF.

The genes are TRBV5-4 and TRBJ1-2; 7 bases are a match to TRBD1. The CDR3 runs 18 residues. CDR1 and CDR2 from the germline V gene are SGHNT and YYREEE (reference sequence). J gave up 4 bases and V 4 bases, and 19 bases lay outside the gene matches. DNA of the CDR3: TGTGCCAGCAGCCACCGGGACAGTCGCCTAGGGGGGAGCTATGGCTACACCTTC. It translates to CASSHRDSRLGGSYGYTF.

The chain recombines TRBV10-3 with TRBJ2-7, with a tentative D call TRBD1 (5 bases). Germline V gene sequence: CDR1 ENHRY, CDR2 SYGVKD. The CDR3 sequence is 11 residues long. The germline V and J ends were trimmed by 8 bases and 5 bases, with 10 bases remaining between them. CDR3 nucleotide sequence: TGTGCCATCGCCGCAGGGAACGAGCAGTACTTC. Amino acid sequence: CAIAAGNEQYF.

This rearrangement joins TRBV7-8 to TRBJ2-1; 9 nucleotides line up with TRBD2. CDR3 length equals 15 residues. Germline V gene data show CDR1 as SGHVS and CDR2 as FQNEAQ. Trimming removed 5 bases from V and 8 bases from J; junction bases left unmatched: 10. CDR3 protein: CASSLRLAVGDEQFF. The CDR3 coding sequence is TGTGCCAGCAGCCTCCGACTAGCGGTCGGGGATGAGCAGTTCTTC.